The 10 T cell receptor beta chains presented below share a single source sample, sequenced in a study of cytomegalovirus exposure and HLA in healthy donors. Vbeta (60) and Jbeta (13) primers were used in the PCR. Produced via immunoSEQ multiplex PCR; TCRdb's table is partial and in-frame only. In the table there are about 150,000 clones, approximately 80% of which are singletons. Sample: PBMCs. These receptors all come from a female donor in good health and CMV-seropositive.

CDR3 nucleotides: TGTGCCAGCAGCCGGACAGACTACACTGAAGCTTTCTTT. Translation gives CASSRTDYTEAFF. V and J are TRBV6-4 and TRBJ1-1; D is perhaps TRBD1 (6 bases). Trimming took off 6 bases at V and 3 bases at J, with 11 bases between the two ends. Germline V gives CDR1 MRHNA, CDR2 SNTAGT. The length of the CDR3 is 13 residues.

The chain couples TRBV5-1 to TRBJ2-7, with TRBD2 matching over 7 bases. Trimming removed 0 bases from V and 3 bases from J; junction bases left unmatched: 3. Germline V CDR1 and CDR2: SGHRS, YFSETQ. The CDR3 loop spans 14 amino acids. CDR3 amino acids: CASSLGGGYYEQYF. The CDR3 DNA follows: TGCGCCAGCAGCTTGGGGGGGGGTTACTACGAGCAGTACTTC.

The chain couples TRBV6-6 to TRBJ2-5, with 7 nucleotides matching TRBD1. The germline V gene has CDR1 MNHNY and CDR2 SVGAGI (reference sequence). The V gene end was trimmed by 5 bases and the J gene end by 4 bases; junction bases not matched to a gene: 10. The CDR3 totals 15 residues. The CDR3 sequence is CASSREGGHGETQYF. CDR3 in DNA: TGTGCCAGCAGTCGAGAAGGGGGCCATGGAGAGACCCAGTACTTC.

The gene calls are TRBV4-2 and TRBJ2-7; TRBD1 matches 8 bases. Losses at the gene ends were 6 bases for V and 0 bases for J; bases not matched to a gene: 1. In germline, CDR1 is LGHNA, CDR2 YNFKEQ. This CDR3 has 13 amino acids. The CDR3 protein is CASRGQGSYEQYF. The CDR3 region has the DNA TGTGCCAGCAGAGGACAGGGCTCCTACGAGCAGTACTTC.

The CDR3 nucleotides read TGCGCCAGCAGCTTGGCGCCAGTACCTTCCTACGAGCAGTACTTC. This gives the protein CASSLAPVPSYEQYF. J is TRBJ2-7 and V is TRBV5-1; D gene uncertain. The CDR3 runs to 15 residues. V was trimmed by 0 bases and J by 1 base, leaving 11 bases between them. The germline V gene encodes CDR1 SGHRS and CDR2 YFSETQ.

The chain links TRBV29-1 to TRBJ2-3, with D possibly TRBD1 on 6 matching bases. The germline CDR1 and CDR2 sequences are SQVTM and ANQGSEA. V lost 3 bases and J lost 5, with 9 bases in between. CDR3 length: 12 amino acids. CDR3 in DNA: TGCAGCGTTGACCGCAGGGGAGATACGCAGTATTTT. Protein product: CSVDRRGDTQYF.

V and J are TRBV7-9 and TRBJ2-1; D perhaps matches TRBD2 (6 bases). Deletions cut 2 bases from V and 8 bases from J, with 16 bases between. CDR3 length: 15 residues. Germline loops: CDR1 SEHNR, CDR2 FQNEAQ (reference sequence). CDR3 amino acids: CASSLFPGVGDEQFF. The DNA for the CDR3 is TGTGCCAGCAGCTTATTTCCGGGGGTAGGGGATGAGCAGTTCTTC.

The chain employs TRBV6-6 and TRBJ1-5, with TRBD1 identical over 8 bases. Germline values: CDR1 MNHNY, CDR2 SVGAGI (reference sequence). CDR3 size: 15 residues. The V gene end was trimmed by 6 bases and the J gene end by 7 bases; junction bases not matched to a gene: 11. CDR3 DNA sequence: TGTGCCAGCAGGGGGTACAGGGGGGGAGTCCAGCCCCAGCATTTT. As protein: CASRGYRGGVQPQHF.

The chain is built from TRBV28 and TRBJ2-1, with D tentatively TRBD2 (7 bases). Germline V gene data show CDR1 as MDHEN and CDR2 as SYDVKM. The CDR3 extends over 14 amino acids. Trimming removed 7 bases from V and 11 bases from J, with 21 bases in between. The chain's CDR3 is CASKKGEGRSQQFF. For the CDR3, the DNA is TGTGCCAGCAAGAAGGGGGAGGGGAGGTCTCAGCAGTTCTTC.

The genes are TRBV6-4 and TRBJ2-2; the match to TRBD1 covers 7 bases. The length of the CDR3 is 13 residues. In germline, CDR1 is MRHNA, CDR2 SNTAGT. J was trimmed by 8 bases and V by 6 bases; bases with no gene match: 6. The CDR3 sequence is CASRPPGQGELFF. The CDR3 DNA reads as TGTGCCAGCAGACCACCGGGACAGGGGGAGCTGTTTTTT.